The clone carrying this TCR beta chain was seen only a few times. Noted time point: patch test 3, about 24 weeks after DPC sensitization. Treatment here: therapeutic diphenylcyclopropenone sensitization with weekly scalp DPC. The data are from a study of human T cells and chemical hapten exposure. TCRdb independently ran MiXCR on the RACE reads; one entry per CDR3 protein. The profile shows 95,000 to 150,000 distinct CDR3 sequences, around 11% of them singletons. Sequenced material: whole blood, taken in connection with sensitization to the hapten diphenylcyclopropenone (DPC). The receptor was isolated from a woman aged 45-59 years with alopecia areata. Some clones in this sample may be carry-over from other donors' samples.

CDR3 residues: CASSQGQGRYEQYF. The CDR3 DNA reads TGTGCCAGCAGTCAGGGACAGGGGCGCTACGAGCAGTACTTC. The chain carries TRBV2 and TRBJ2-7; 10 bases match TRBD1. Germline V gene sequence: CDR1 SNHLY, CDR2 FYNNEI. This CDR3 has 14 residues. V shed 5 bases, J shed 3 bases, and the junction held 4 bases outside the gene matches.